These 20 T cell receptor beta chains were all obtained from the same sample, sequenced in a study of technical replicates of blood from a handful of donors. The data were produced by immunoSEQ multiplex PCR, yet TCRdb's version contains in-frame clones alone and is incomplete. The sample shows some 96,000 clones, almost 96% of them seen only once. The source material was T cells isolated from PBMCs. All receptors come from a human donor in good health.

The chain carries TRBV7-8 and TRBJ1-1, with TRBD1 matching 9 bases. With 2 bases clipped from V and 11 bases from J, the junction kept 6 bases outside the gene matches. CDR3 length: 13 residues. Germline lookup yields CDR1 SGHVS and CDR2 FQNEAQ. CDR3 residues: CASSLKDRGLAFF. The DNA for the CDR3 is TGTGCCAGCAGCTTAAAGGACAGGGGTTTGGCTTTCTTT. The full variable domain, its missing parts supplied by reference TRBV7-8 and TRBJ1-1, is GAGVSQSPRYKVAKRGQDVALRCDPISGHVSLFWYQQALGQGPEFLTYFQNEAQLDKSGLPSDRFFAERPEGSVSTLKIQRTQQEDSAVYLCASSLKDRGLAFFGQGTRLTVV.

V usage is TRBV7-9 and J usage is TRBJ2-7, with 7 positions matching TRBD2. Germline V lookup: CDR1 SEHNR, CDR2 FQNEAQ (reference sequence). With V trimmed by 1 base and J by 3 bases, 6 bases remained unmatched. The CDR3 runs 15 residues. The CDR3 coding sequence is TGTGCCAGCAGCTTAGGGGGAGGGCCAGACTACGAGCAGTACTTC. It specifies CASSLGGGPDYEQYF. Combining the CDR3 with reference TRBV7-9 and TRBJ2-7 gives the whole variable domain DTGVSQNPRHKITKRGQNVTFRCDPISEHNRLYWYRQTLGQGPEFLTYFQNEAQLEKSRLLSDRFSAERPKGSFSTLEIQRTEQGDSAMYLCASSLGGGPDYEQYFGPGTRLTVT.

V usage is TRBV18 and J usage is TRBJ1-1, with D possibly matching TRBD1 (6 bases). Trimming left V 4 bases short and J 10 bases short, with 25 bases between. Germline CDR1 is KGHSH and CDR2 is LQKENI. The CDR3 runs to 16 residues. CDR3 DNA sequence: TGTGCCAGCTCACTGATTACAGGGTCCCAAATCGCTACAGCTTTCTTT. As protein: CASSLITGSQIATAFF.

The CDR3 loop is CASSGRPGETQYF. The CDR3 DNA reads as TGCGCCAGCAGCGGGAGGCCGGGGGAGACCCAGTACTTC. The chain employs TRBV5-1 and TRBJ2-5; TRBD2 might be the D (6 bases). Germline CDR1 and CDR2: SGHRS and YFSETQ. V was shortened by 4 bases and J by 5 bases, with 12 bases between the two germline ends. There are 13 residues in the CDR3.

V is TRBV18 and J is TRBJ2-7; D might be TRBD1 (5 bases). Trimming pared 3 bases from V and 3 bases from J, leaving 15 bases between. Germline V gene lookup returns CDR1 KGHSH and CDR2 LQKENI. The CDR3 sequence is 15 residues long. The CDR3 protein is CASSPQGGLVYEQYF. CDR3 coding DNA: TGTGCCAGCTCACCTCAGGGCGGCTTGGTCTACGAGCAGTACTTC.

This clone appeared once. The chain is built from TRBV7-9 and TRBJ2-7, with TRBD2 identical over 13 bases. After removal of 3 bases from V and 7 bases from J, the junction contained 3 bases not matched to a gene. CDR1 and CDR2 (germline): SEHNR, FQNEAQ (reference sequence). The CDR3 runs 14 residues. The CDR3 is CASSLRGLAGEQYF. The CDR3 DNA reads TGTGCCAGCAGCTTGCGGGGACTAGCGGGAGAGCAGTACTTC.

V is TRBV21-1 and J is TRBJ1-3. TRBV21-1 is described as a pseudogene. This CDR3 is built from 19 residues. CDR3 nucleotides: TGTGCCAGCAGCAAAGTTGGAGACGGGGGGAGCCTCTCTGGAAACACCATATATTTT. It translates to CASSKVGDGGSLSGNTIYF.

V gene TRBV16 combines with J gene TRBJ2-7; no clear D. Trimming took 1 base from V and 2 from J, leaving 9 bases between them. The CDR3 contains 14 residues. Germline CDR1 KGHSY, CDR2 FQNENV. CDR3 amino acids: CASSQYEFPYEQYF. The CDR3 bases are TGTGCCAGCAGCCAATACGAGTTTCCCTACGAGCAGTACTTC.

V and J are TRBV7-9 and TRBJ1-6; maybe TRBD1 (6 bases). V lost 5 bases, J lost 10 bases, and 12 bases lay in between. Germline lookup yields CDR1 SEHNR and CDR2 FQNEAQ (reference sequence). The CDR3 contains 13 residues. In DNA form, the CDR3 reads TGTGCCAGCAGCCCTCAGGGGAACTCACCCCTCCACTTT. It specifies CASSPQGNSPLHF.

The genes are TRBV11-2 and TRBJ2-7; D unresolved. The length of the CDR3 is 15 residues. Germline lookup yields CDR1 SGHAT and CDR2 FQNNGV. Trimming removed 0 bases from V and 2 bases from J, with 11 bases in between. This CDR3 is CASSLDPTAAYEQYF. CDR3 in DNA: TGTGCCAGCAGCTTAGATCCTACCGCGGCCTACGAGCAGTACTTC.

The rearrangement uses TRBV6-6 and TRBJ2-2; no clear D gene. The CDR3 sequence is 12 residues long. V lost 5 bases and J 3 bases, leaving 4 bases between the germline ends. Looked up from germline, CDR1 is MNHNY and CDR2 is SVGAGI (reference sequence). The CDR3 region has the DNA TGTGCCAGCAGTCAATACACCGGGGAGCTGTTTTTT. It codes for CASSQYTGELFF.

The chain has TRBV19 and TRBJ1-6; no definite D call. Germline lookup yields CDR1 LNHDA and CDR2 SQIVND (reference sequence). This CDR3 region has 14 residues. The ends were cut back, 6 bases at V and 8 bases at J, with 14 bases in the middle. The CDR3 region is CASSRVNADSPLHF. The CDR3 DNA is TGTGCCAGTAGCCGGGTTAACGCGGATTCACCCCTCCACTTT.

The chain recombines TRBV7-9 with TRBJ1-2, with 7 bases matching TRBD1. This CDR3 comprises 19 residues. With V trimmed by 0 bases and J by 6 bases, 19 bases remained unmatched. The germline CDR1 and CDR2 sequences are SEHNR and FQNEAQ (reference sequence). The CDR3 protein is CASSLAPGTARRIPDGYTF. CDR3 DNA sequence: TGTGCCAGCAGCTTAGCGCCAGGGACAGCTCGTCGAATTCCAGATGGCTACACCTTC.

V gene TRBV11-3 combines with J gene TRBJ2-1; 8 bases are a match to TRBD1. Germline CDR1 reads SGHNT; CDR2 reads YENEEA. The CDR3 length is 14 residues. V lost 1 base to trimming and J lost 9 bases; unmatched junction nucleotides: 5. DNA for the CDR3: TGTGCCAGCAGCTTAGGTCACAGGGGGGTTGAGCAGTTCTTC. Translated: CASSLGHRGVEQFF.

CDR3 sequence reads: CASSSPGQGNYEQYF. The CDR3 coding sequence is TGCGCCAGCAGCTCGCCGGGACAGGGGAACTACGAGCAGTACTTC. This chain joins TRBV5-1 and TRBJ2-7, with 10 nucleotides matching TRBD1. Germline CDR1 is SGHRS and CDR2 is YFSETQ. V dropped 3 bases and J dropped 3; count of bases not matched to a gene: 6. This CDR3 comprises 15 residues.

The V call is TRBV6-4, the J call TRBJ2-1, with TRBD1 matching over 7 bases. Germline CDR1 MRHNA, CDR2 SNTAGT. Unmatched junction bases numbered 11, after V lost 2 bases and J lost 7 bases. The CDR3 contains 16 residues. The CDR3 nucleotides read TGTGCCAGCAGTGACCGTCGTACAGGGGTCGGGAATGAGCAGTTCTTC. Protein: CASSDRRTGVGNEQFF.

V and J are TRBV4-1 and TRBJ1-5; no definite D call. With 0 bases removed from V and 6 bases from J, the gap between germline ends came to 12 bases. Germline lookup yields CDR1 MGHRA and CDR2 YSYEKL. The CDR3 runs to 15 residues. The CDR3 DNA sequence: TGCGCCAGCAGCCAAGATGCGGAGGTCGGTCAGCCCCAGCATTTT. Translated, it gives CASSQDAEVGQPQHF.

The CDR3, as DNA: TGCGCCAGCAGCAGGACTAGCGGGAGTAGGAATGAGCAGTTCTTC. The encoded protein is CASSRTSGSRNEQFF. The chain employs TRBV5-1 and TRBJ2-1, with TRBD2 identical over 13 bases. The CDR3 is 15 residues long. Unmatched junction bases numbered 5, after V lost 4 bases and J lost 7 bases. CDR1 and CDR2 (germline): SGHRS, YFSETQ.

The table lists this clone with a count of one. V usage is TRBV18 and J usage is TRBJ1-4, with D perhaps TRBD1 (6 bases). V lost 3 bases and J 8 bases, leaving 16 bases between the germline ends. This CDR3 is built from 15 residues. Germline CDR1 reads KGHSH; CDR2 reads LQKENI. CDR3 in DNA: TGTGCCAGCTCACCTGAACAGGGACGAGAAGAAAAACTGTTTTTT. Protein sequence: CASSPEQGREEKLFF.

The chain has TRBV19 and TRBJ2-1; D is undetermined. This CDR3 contains 10 residues. Trimming removed 10 bases at V and 8 bases at J, with 9 bases between. Germline V gene data show CDR1 as LNHDA and CDR2 as SQIVND (reference sequence). The CDR3 bases are TGTGCCAAGATGGCCGATGAGCAGTTCTTC. This sequence encodes CAKMADEQFF.